The source of this T cell receptor (beta chain) is a study of neurological immune-mediated disorders. The V and J ends lost 5 bases and 6 bases respectively, with 8 bases between them. The germline V gene encodes CDR1 MNHEY and CDR2 SVGAGI. The CDR3 has 12 residues. This clonotype was recorded at least ten times. The time point: longitudinal time-point 2. Using its own MiXCR run on the 5' RACE reads, TCRdb lists one record per CDR3 protein. The sample records some 87,000 distinct CDR3 sequences, over 4.5% being singletons. Specimen: PBMCs. This clonotype was obtained from a woman aged 55-75 years with multiple sclerosis. V and J are TRBV6-5 and TRBJ2-1; D is unresolved. The CDR3: CASSPIGNEQFF. The CDR3 coding sequence is TGTGCCAGCAGTCCCATTGGCAATGAGCAGTTCTTC.